These 20 T cell receptor beta chains came from one sample sequenced in a study of T cell responses to AZD1222 COVID-19 vaccine. The repertoire was sequenced with immunoSEQ multiplex PCR; TCRdb's copy has only in-frame clones and lacks some. The repertoire includes roughly 28,000 clones, approximately 88% of them detected once, and roughly 1.3% sits in the top ten. Sequences were derived from peripheral blood, sampled on day 0 of AZD1222 vaccination. The receptors originated from an adult in good health.

CDR3 loop: CASSVYLGTEAFF. Here the CDR3 DNA reads TGCGCCAGCAGTGTGTACCTTGGCACTGAAGCTTTCTTT. This chain joins TRBV5-1 and TRBJ1-1, with D uncertain. The length of the CDR3 is 13 residues. The germline V gene encodes CDR1 SGHRS and CDR2 YFSETQ. V was shortened by 5 bases and J by 4 bases, with 12 bases between the two germline ends.

The rearrangement joins TRBV5-5 to TRBJ1-1; D is uncertain. This CDR3 region has 13 residues. Trimming removed 0 bases from V and 6 bases from J, with 9 bases in between. The germline CDR1 and CDR2 sequences are SGHKS and YYEKEE (reference sequence). The CDR3 bases are TGTGCCAGCAGCTTGGAAGGGCAGGCTGAAGCTTTCTTT. Amino acid sequence: CASSLEGQAEAFF.

CDR3 region: CASSLGHIYGYTF. The CDR3 DNA is TGTGCCAGCAGTTTGGGACACATCTATGGCTACACCTTC. The chain joins TRBV28 to TRBJ1-2; D is possibly TRBD1 (6 bases). The CDR3 runs 13 residues. Trimming pared 3 bases from V and 4 bases from J, leaving 9 bases between. Germline V CDR1 and CDR2: MDHEN, SYDVKM.

The chain couples TRBV6-5 to TRBJ2-7; no definite D call. V lost 4 bases and J lost 1, with 14 bases in between. This CDR3 comprises 15 residues. The germline V gene has CDR1 MNHEY and CDR2 SVGAGI. The CDR3 sequence is CASSSLELGSYEQYF. The CDR3 bases are TGTGCCAGCAGTTCACTCGAACTGGGTTCCTACGAGCAGTACTTC.

The chain is built from TRBV9 and TRBJ1-2; D unresolved. V was cut by 2 bases and J by 1 base, with 12 bases left in between. The V gene's germline CDR1 is SGDLS and CDR2 YYNGEE. The CDR3 extends over 15 amino acids. The CDR3 loop is CASSVSSWGNYGYTF. DNA of the CDR3: TGTGCCAGCAGCGTCTCCTCATGGGGTAACTATGGCTACACCTTC.

J is TRBJ2-7 and V is TRBV6-5; D is possibly TRBD1 (6 bases). The CDR3 length is 13 residues. Germline V gene lookup returns CDR1 MNHEY and CDR2 SVGAGI. V gave up 6 bases and J gave up 4 bases, with 13 bases separating them. CDR3 residues: CASSRDKYYEQYF. Written as DNA, the CDR3 is TGTGCCAGCAGCCGGGACAAGTATTACGAGCAGTACTTC.

This clone showed up just a few times. The rearrangement links TRBV2 to TRBJ2-7, with 12 bases lining up with TRBD1. J lost 4 bases, V lost 8 bases, and 6 bases had no gene match. Germline V gene sequence: CDR1 SNHLY, CDR2 FYNNEI. This CDR3 spans 14 amino acids. In DNA, the CDR3 is TGTGCCAGCGGGGGACAGGGGGCACGGTACGAGCAGTACTTC. This encodes CASGGQGARYEQYF. The whole variable domain, remainder taken from reference TRBV2 and TRBJ2-7, is EPEVTQTPSHQVTQMGQEVILRCVPISNHLYFYWYRQILGQKVEFLVSFYNNEISEKSEIFDDQFSVERPDGSNFTLKIRSTKLEDSAMYFCASGGQGARYEQYFGPGTRLTVT.

The chain couples TRBV5-1 to TRBJ2-3, with 9 bases matching TRBD2. J was trimmed by 5 bases and V by 3 bases; bases with no gene match: 10. Germline V gene data show CDR1 as SGHRS and CDR2 as YFSETQ. The CDR3 runs 16 residues. The CDR3 region has the DNA TGCGCCAGCAGCTGGGGGTTAGCGGGAGAGGGAGATACGCAGTATTTT. This translates into CASSWGLAGEGDTQYF.

J is TRBJ2-1 and V is TRBV3-1 (or the pseudogene TRBV3-2); tentative D call: TRBD2 (6 bases). The V gene lost 4 bases and the J gene lost 4 bases, with 11 bases spanning the gap. Germline loops: CDR1 LGHDT, CDR2 YNNKEL (reference sequence). The CDR3 runs 14 residues. The DNA of the CDR3 is TGTGCCAGCAGCCCGGGGACTCGTTACAATGAGCAGTTCTTC. It encodes CASSPGTRYNEQFF.

The chain uses TRBV19 and TRBJ2-6; D gene uncertain. Trimming shortened V by 8 bases and J by 4 bases, and 9 bases separated the two germline ends. Germline V lookup: CDR1 LNHDA, CDR2 SQIVND (reference sequence). This CDR3 is built from 13 residues. The CDR3: CASGLGGANVLTF. CDR3 DNA sequence: TGTGCCAGTGGGCTGGGAGGGGCCAACGTCCTGACTTTC.

V is TRBV3-1 (or the pseudogene TRBV3-2) and J is TRBJ1-2; 8 nucleotides line up with TRBD1. Trimming removed 4 bases from V and 5 bases from J; junction bases left unmatched: 6. Germline CDR1 reads LGHDT; CDR2 reads YNNKEL (reference sequence). The CDR3 is made up of 14 amino acids. CDR3 DNA: TGTGCCAGCAGCCTCGGGACAGGCTATTATGGCTACACCTTC. Encoded protein: CASSLGTGYYGYTF.

The chain carries TRBV28 and TRBJ1-2; a possible D gene is TRBD1 (6 bases). V lost 5 bases and J lost 5, with 9 bases in between. The germline V gene encodes CDR1 MDHEN and CDR2 SYDVKM. The CDR3 spans 12 residues. As DNA, the CDR3 is TGTGCCAGCAGTGCCCAGGGGTATGGCTACACCTTC. Translated, it gives CASSAQGYGYTF.

This clone has just one count. This chain links TRBV5-4 with TRBJ2-2, with D perhaps matching TRBD2 (6 bases). V dropped 9 bases and J dropped 1 base, with 13 bases sitting between them. This CDR3 spans 14 amino acids. Germline V gives CDR1 SGHNT, CDR2 YYREEE (reference sequence). Here the CDR3 reads CATWRAGNTGELFF. CDR3 nucleotide sequence: TGTGCCACTTGGAGGGCGGGGAACACCGGGGAGCTGTTTTTT.

Comment on this clone: The sample contains more than one DNA sequence encoding this CDR3. The rearrangement joins TRBV29-1 to TRBJ1-2, with TRBD1 matching over 7 bases. This CDR3 has 13 amino acids. V dropped 6 bases and J dropped 1; count of bases not matched to a gene: 5. Germline CDR1 reads SQVTM; CDR2 reads ANQGSEA. The CDR3 bases are TGCAGCGTGAGGACAGGACTTAACTATGGCTACACCTTC. Translation gives CSVRTGLNYGYTF.

The chain recombines TRBV30 with TRBJ1-2, with D tentatively TRBD1 (6 bases). Germline V gives CDR1 GTSNPN, CDR2 SVGIG (reference sequence). The CDR3 consists of 11 residues. The V and J ends lost 4 bases and 4 bases respectively, with 7 bases between them. CDR3 region: CAWTRGYGYTF. The CDR3 bases are TGTGCCTGGACCAGGGGCTATGGCTACACCTTC.

This chain links TRBV18 with TRBJ1-4; D uncertain. Germline V gene sequence: CDR1 KGHSH, CDR2 LQKENI. V lost 0 bases and J 3 bases, leaving 8 bases between the germline ends. The CDR3 is made up of 15 amino acids. The CDR3 spells CASSPPMPSNEKLFF. The DNA for the CDR3 is TGTGCCAGCTCACCACCGATGCCCTCTAATGAAAAACTGTTTTTT.

The chain links TRBV7-8 to TRBJ1-5; the D gene is possibly TRBD1 (5 bases). The CDR3 extends over 18 amino acids. Germline V gene sequence: CDR1 SGHVS, CDR2 FQNEAQ. V dropped 6 bases and J dropped 0 bases, with 21 bases sitting between them. The CDR3 sequence is CASSSRGAYLYSNQPQHF. The CDR3 nucleotides read TGTGCCAGCAGTTCCCGCGGGGCTTACCTGTATAGCAATCAGCCCCAGCATTTT.

The chain is built from TRBV5-1 and TRBJ2-1; D is unclear. The CDR3 spans 11 residues. V was shortened by 1 base and J by 9 bases, with 5 bases between the two germline ends. CDR1 and CDR2 (germline): SGHRS, YFSETQ. The CDR3 loop reads CASSLQFEQFF. DNA for the CDR3: TGCGCCAGCAGCTTGCAGTTTGAGCAGTTCTTC. The variable domain in full, with the rest retrieved from reference TRBV5-1 and TRBJ2-1, is KAGVTQTPRYLIKTRGQQVTLSCSPISGHRSVSWYQQTPGQGLQFLFEYFSETQRNKGNFPGRFSGRQFSNSRSEMNVSTLELGDSALYLCASSLQFEQFFGPGTRLTVL.

This chain connects TRBV11-2 to TRBJ1-4, with 9 bases identical to TRBD1. Germline assignment: CDR1 SGHAT and CDR2 FQNNGV. J gave up 4 bases and V 5 bases, and 8 bases lay outside the gene matches. The CDR3 covers 16 residues. For the CDR3, the DNA is TGTGCCAGCAGCACCAGACCGGGACAGGGTAATGAAAAACTGTTTTTT. Translated: CASSTRPGQGNEKLFF.

This clone has a single count. The genes are TRBV19 and TRBJ2-7, with D possibly matching TRBD2 (6 bases). This CDR3 has 17 residues. Between the trimmed V and J ends, which lost 5 bases and 2 bases, there was a span of 22 bases. Germline V gene data show CDR1 as LNHDA and CDR2 as SQIVND (reference sequence). DNA of the CDR3: TGTGCCAGTAGTCCCTCCTCCCTAGCGACTCGAACCTACGAGCAGTACTTC. Translating gives CASSPSSLATRTYEQYF.